The 21 T cell receptor beta chains listed next were all sequenced from one sample in a study of blood T cell repertoires in COVID-19. Generated by immunoSEQ multiplex PCR, the TCRdb table keeps only in-frame clones and is missing some. The table lists about 300,000 clones, 88% of them singletons. Sequenced: peripheral blood. All receptors derive from a woman under 40 with COVID-19, enrolled during active disease.

In its sample, this clone was seen once. This chain uses TRBV7-9 with TRBJ1-2; 8 bases agree with TRBD1. J lost 8 bases, V lost 6 bases, and 8 bases had no gene match. Germline V gene sequence: CDR1 SEHNR, CDR2 FQNEAQ (reference sequence). This CDR3 is 13 amino acids long. CDR3 residues: CASRPTGDQGYTF. CDR3 bases: TGTGCCAGCAGGCCGACAGGGGACCAGGGCTACACCTTC.

The V and J genes are TRBV19 and TRBJ2-1, with a tentative D call TRBD2 (6 bases). Germline loops: CDR1 LNHDA, CDR2 SQIVND (reference sequence). The CDR3 is made up of 15 amino acids. The V gene lost 3 bases and the J gene lost 8 bases, with 17 bases spanning the gap. Written as DNA, the CDR3 is TGTGCCAGTAGTATCGGCAGCGGGCCTACCCATGAGCAGTTCTTC. Protein: CASSIGSGPTHEQFF.

This chain connects TRBV19 to TRBJ1-1; D ambiguous. The CDR3 sequence is 14 residues long. Germline V lookup: CDR1 LNHDA, CDR2 SQIVND (reference sequence). The V end was cut by 5 bases, the J end by 2 bases, with 12 bases between. In DNA form, the CDR3 reads TGTGCCAGTAGTTTTGGTGGGCAAAACACTGAAGCTTTCTTT. It translates to CASSFGGQNTEAFF.

The V and J genes are TRBV29-1 and TRBJ2-5; D possibly corresponds to TRBD2 (5 bases). V lost 8 bases, J lost 4 bases, and 14 bases lay in between. This CDR3 contains 12 residues. Germline-derived CDR1 and CDR2 are SQVTM and ANQGSEA. This CDR3 reads CSFADGVETQYF. CDR3 bases: TGCAGCTTCGCGGACGGGGTAGAGACCCAGTACTTC. The whole variable domain, remainder taken from reference TRBV29-1 and TRBJ2-5, is SAVISQKPSRDICQRGTSLTIQCQVDSQVTMMFWYRQQPGQSLTLIATANQGSEATYESGFVIDKFPISRPNLTFSTLTVSNMSPEDSSIYLCSFADGVETQYFGPGTRLLVL.

This clone was detected ten times or more. The gene calls are TRBV23-1 and TRBJ2-7; D is ambiguous. TRBV23-1 is given ORF status, its function remaining uncertain. Trimming pared 2 bases from V and 3 bases from J, leaving 14 bases between. This CDR3 has 15 residues. CDR3 DNA: TGCGCCAGCAGTCAACACCGAGATCCATTCTACGAGCAGTACGTC. The encoded protein is CASSQHRDPFYEQYV.

This clone was seen a handful of times. This chain uses TRBV5-6 with TRBJ1-2, with 8 bases identical to TRBD1. Germline loops: CDR1 SGHDT, CDR2 YYEEEE. The CDR3 length is 12 residues. After removal of 4 bases from V and 7 bases from J, the junction contained 3 bases not matched to a gene. CDR3 nucleotide sequence: TGTGCCAGCAGCCAGGGGGCAGGTGGCTACACCTTC. Translated: CASSQGAGGYTF.

The chain is built from TRBV6-5 and TRBJ2-5; TRBD2 matches at 7 bases. Germline V gene sequence: CDR1 MNHEY, CDR2 SVGAGI. CDR3 length: 14 residues. The J segment lost 5 bases and the V segment lost 11 bases, leaving 14 bases of the junction unmatched. The CDR3 DNA follows: TGTGCCGGGGGGGTAGGGTCTATAAGGGAGACCCAGTACTTC. Its protein is CAGGVGSIRETQYF.

Concerning this clone: Other nucleotide sequences from this sample produce the same CDR3. The chain has TRBV7-9 and TRBJ1-1; TRBD1 is a possible D gene (5 bases). The length of the CDR3 is 13 residues. V lost 5 bases to trimming and J lost 0 bases, with 7 bases between them. The germline gives CDR1 SEHNR, CDR2 FQNEAQ (reference sequence). CDR3 bases: TGTGCCAGCAGCGACAGTTTGAACACTGAAGCTTTCTTT. It specifies CASSDSLNTEAFF.

The rearrangement uses TRBV11-2 and TRBJ1-1, with D possibly TRBD1 on 5 matching bases. The germline CDR1 and CDR2 sequences are SGHAT and FQNNGV. The CDR3 spans 14 residues. The V end was cut by 6 bases, the J end by 5 bases, with 16 bases between. CDR3 DNA: TGTGCCAGCAGTCAGGGAGGGTTCGGGACTGAAGCTTTCTTT. Amino acid sequence: CASSQGGFGTEAFF.

This clone occurred once. The chain combines TRBV10-3 with TRBJ1-4; 9 bases fit TRBD1. Germline V CDR1 and CDR2: ENHRY, SYGVKD. With V trimmed by 4 bases and J by 6 bases, 3 bases remained unmatched. This CDR3 has 14 residues. Here the CDR3 reads CAISGTGEDEKLFF. DNA of the CDR3: TGTGCCATCAGTGGGACAGGGGAGGATGAAAAACTGTTTTTT.

This clone was observed a single time. The gene calls are TRBV7-2 and TRBJ2-3; 9 bases line up with TRBD2. With 5 bases clipped from V and 1 base from J, the junction kept 7 bases outside the gene matches. Germline values: CDR1 SGHTA, CDR2 FQGNSA. CDR3 length: 16 residues. CDR3 in amino acids: CASSTAWTSGTDTQYF. The CDR3 DNA reads TGTGCCAGCAGCACGGCCTGGACTAGCGGCACAGATACGCAGTATTTT. The entire variable domain, with the rest obtained from reference TRBV7-2 and TRBJ2-3, is as follows: GAGVSQSPSNKVTEKGKDVELRCDPISGHTALYWYRQSLGQGLEFLIYFQGNSAPDKSGLPSDRFSAERTGGSVSTLTIQRTQQEDSAVYLCASSTAWTSGTDTQYFGPGTRLTVL.

The chain links TRBV9 to TRBJ2-3; 9 nucleotides match TRBD2. The CDR3 contains 15 residues. Germline V gene lookup returns CDR1 SGDLS and CDR2 YYNGEE. Germline trimming cut 1 base from V and 4 bases from J; bases unmatched to any gene: 4. CDR3 sequence: CASSVKAGGADTQYF. CDR3 coding DNA: TGTGCCAGCAGCGTAAAGGCGGGGGGGGCAGATACGCAGTATTTT.

This clone was seen a single time. J is TRBJ1-2 and V is TRBV5-5; the D is unclear. The germline CDR1 and CDR2 sequences are SGHKS and YYEKEE (reference sequence). The CDR3 has 15 residues. Between the trimmed V and J ends, which lost 0 bases and 6 bases, there was a span of 15 bases. CDR3 region: CASSLVGEFGNGYTF. CDR3 nucleotide sequence: TGTGCCAGCAGCTTGGTCGGAGAATTCGGGAATGGCTACACCTTC. Full variable domain (outside the CDR3, taken from reference TRBV5-5 and TRBJ1-2): DAGVTQSPTHLIKTRGQQVTLRCSPISGHKSVSWYQQVLGQGPQFIFQYYEKEERGRGNFPDRFSARQFPNYSSELNVNALLLGDSALYLCASSLVGEFGNGYTFGSGTRLTVV.

This chain links TRBV2 with TRBJ1-2, with D unclear. The CDR3 loop spans 15 amino acids. Germline CDR1 is SNHLY and CDR2 is FYNNEI. V lost 0 bases and J lost 4, with 12 bases in between. The DNA for the CDR3 is TGTGCCAGCAGTGAAGCACGAGGAAGTTCCTATGGCTACACCTTC. Translation gives CASSEARGSSYGYTF. The full variable domain, completed using reference TRBV2 and TRBJ1-2, is EPEVTQTPSHQVTQMGQEVILRCVPISNHLYFYWYRQILGQKVEFLVSFYNNEISEKSEIFDDQFSVERPDGSNFTLKIRSTKLEDSAMYFCASSEARGSSYGYTFGSGTRLTVV.

The J gene is TRBJ2-5, the V gene TRBV27; the match to TRBD2 covers 13 bases. The germline CDR1 and CDR2 sequences are MNHEY and SMNVEV (reference sequence). This CDR3 is 16 amino acids long. The ends lost 5 bases at V and 4 bases at J; junction bases unmatched: 7. This chain's CDR3 is CASSPRLAGGRETQYF. The CDR3 coding sequence is TGTGCCAGCAGTCCCAGACTAGCGGGGGGACGAGAGACCCAGTACTTC.

Concerning this clone: This same CDR3 is encoded by further DNA sequences in the sample. The chain is built from TRBV5-1 and TRBJ1-2, with D unresolved. With 0 bases removed from V and 3 bases from J, the gap between germline ends came to 6 bases. The CDR3 runs to 13 residues. Germline V gives CDR1 SGHRS, CDR2 YFSETQ. The CDR3: CASSLDGDYGYTF. In DNA form, the CDR3 reads TGCGCCAGCAGCTTGGACGGAGACTATGGCTACACCTTC. Full variable domain (missing parts from reference TRBV5-1 and TRBJ1-2): KAGVTQTPRYLIKTRGQQVTLSCSPISGHRSVSWYQQTPGQGLQFLFEYFSETQRNKGNFPGRFSGRQFSNSRSEMNVSTLELGDSALYLCASSLDGDYGYTFGSGTRLTVV.

The chain combines TRBV7-2 with TRBJ2-7, with D possibly TRBD2 on 5 matching bases. Germline V gives CDR1 SGHTA, CDR2 FQGNSA. The CDR3 is 16 amino acids. Trimming removed 3 bases at V and 1 base at J, with 16 bases between. CDR3: CASSLYGGGGSYEQYF. DNA for the CDR3: TGTGCCAGCAGCTTGTACGGAGGCGGAGGATCCTACGAGCAGTACTTC.

This CDR3 is CASSLGAGAPLHF. CDR3 DNA: TGTGCCAGCAGCTTAGGGGCAGGGGCACCCCTCCACTTT. The chain employs TRBV7-9 and TRBJ1-6; tentative D call: TRBD1 (6 bases). Germline lookup yields CDR1 SEHNR and CDR2 FQNEAQ (reference sequence). Deletions cut 1 base from V and 11 bases from J, with 9 bases between. The CDR3 is 13 residues long.

The rearrangement uses TRBV6-2 or TRBV6-3 and TRBJ1-2; no clear D gene. The CDR3 contains 13 residues. Trimming shortened V by 5 bases and J by 2 bases, and 9 bases separated the two germline ends. Germline loops: CDR1 MNHEY, CDR2 SVGEGT. The CDR3 region is CASSRGRNYGYTF. CDR3 DNA sequence: TGTGCCAGCAGTCGAGGGAGGAACTATGGCTACACCTTC.

The CDR3 spells CASSQSRTGTQETQYF. The CDR3 DNA reads TGCGCCAGCAGCCAATCGAGGACAGGGACCCAAGAGACCCAGTACTTC. The gene calls are TRBV4-1 and TRBJ2-5; TRBD1 agrees at 8 bases. Germline V gives CDR1 MGHRA, CDR2 YSYEKL. The CDR3 totals 16 residues. The J segment lost 1 base and the V segment lost 2 bases, leaving 6 bases of the junction unmatched.

With respect to this clone: This sample includes further DNA sequences coding for the same CDR3. The genes are TRBV5-1 and TRBJ2-3; no reliable D call. Looked up from germline, CDR1 is SGHRS and CDR2 is YFSETQ. This CDR3 is 13 amino acids long. V was cut by 0 bases and J by 2 bases, with 4 bases left in between. The CDR3 sequence is CASSLGLTDTQYF. CDR3 coding DNA: TGCGCCAGCAGCTTGGGACTCACAGATACGCAGTATTTT. Complete variable domain (other parts from reference TRBV5-1 and TRBJ2-3): KAGVTQTPRYLIKTRGQQVTLSCSPISGHRSVSWYQQTPGQGLQFLFEYFSETQRNKGNFPGRFSGRQFSNSRSEMNVSTLELGDSALYLCASSLGLTDTQYFGPGTRLTVL.